Each of the 9 T cell receptor beta chains below was sequenced from the same sample in a study of shared clonotypes between healthy human individuals. Some clones are missing from TCRdb's copy, which holds only in-frame ones; the method was immunoSEQ multiplex PCR. The table shows about 2,500,000 clones, with roughly nine tenths occurring only once. Sequenced: naive CD4+ T cells sorted from blood. Subset: CD45RA+ positively selected. These receptors were collected from a young man in good health.

This chain uses TRBV6-6 with TRBJ1-2; D remains ambiguous. V shed 2 bases and J shed 6 bases, with 16 bases lying between them. From germline, CDR1 is MNHNY and CDR2 SVGAGI (reference sequence). The CDR3 consists of 15 residues. The CDR3 loop is CASSYRDGANDGYTF. Written as DNA, the CDR3 is TGTGCCAGCAGTTACCGGGATGGAGCGAATGATGGCTACACCTTC.

The chain employs TRBV6-5 and TRBJ1-4; 11 bases are shared with TRBD1. V dropped 0 bases and J dropped 8; count of bases not matched to a gene: 5. The CDR3 sequence is 16 residues long. Per germline, CDR1 MNHEY and CDR2 SVGAGI. CDR3 sequence reads: CASSYSPGQGGEKLFF. CDR3 nucleotide sequence: TGTGCCAGCAGTTACTCCCCGGGACAGGGGGGAGAAAAACTGTTTTTT.

The gene calls are TRBV5-6 and TRBJ2-7, with 11 bases aligning to TRBD1. The CDR3 is 17 residues long. V shed 1 base, J shed 3 bases, and the junction held 9 bases outside the gene matches. The germline V gene has CDR1 SGHDT and CDR2 YYEEEE. CDR3 loop: CASSLFRAGTGGYEQYF. The CDR3 bases are TGTGCCAGCAGCTTGTTCAGGGCCGGGACAGGGGGCTACGAGCAGTACTTC.

The J gene is TRBJ1-4, the V gene TRBV5-1, with 9 bases aligning to TRBD1. V gave up 1 base and J gave up 8 bases; unmatched junction bases: 6. Germline CDR1 and CDR2: SGHRS and YFSETQ. This CDR3 has 15 amino acids. The CDR3 protein is CASSLIGGQGEKLFF. The CDR3 nucleotides are TGCGCCAGCAGCTTGATCGGGGGACAGGGAGAAAAACTGTTTTTT.

The chain combines TRBV18 with TRBJ1-1; possible D gene TRBD1, 5 bases. Trimming took 3 bases from V and 1 from J, leaving 15 bases between them. CDR3 length: 16 amino acids. CDR1 is KGHSH and CDR2 is LQKENI in the germline V gene. CDR3 sequence reads: CASSPLRGRTNTEAFF. The CDR3 DNA reads TGTGCCAGCTCACCCCTGAGGGGCAGGACGAACACTGAAGCTTTCTTT.

The chain combines TRBV30 with TRBJ1-5; TRBD1 is a possible D gene (6 bases). This CDR3 has 17 residues. The V end lost 4 bases, the J end lost 0 bases, and 19 bases lay between the germline ends. Per the germline V gene, CDR1 is GTSNPN and CDR2 is SVGIG (reference sequence). The CDR3 region has the DNA TGTGCCTGGAACCCGAGGTGGACAGCTTATAGCAATCAGCCCCAGCATTTT. This encodes CAWNPRWTAYSNQPQHF.

This chain connects TRBV2 to TRBJ1-6; D not certain. The V gene lost 3 bases and the J gene lost 14 bases, with 8 bases spanning the gap. The germline V gene encodes CDR1 SNHLY and CDR2 FYNNEI. CDR3 size: 11 residues. The CDR3 DNA reads TGTGCCAGCAGTGAGACACAGTCCCTCCACTTT. Translating it yields CASSETQSLHF.

The chain employs TRBV19 and TRBJ2-1; the D gene is possibly TRBD2 (6 bases). The germline V gene encodes CDR1 LNHDA and CDR2 SQIVND (reference sequence). The CDR3 sequence is 14 residues long. Trimming cost V 7 bases and J 7 bases, with 17 bases left between them. CDR3 residues: CASTRITGGNEQFF. In DNA form, the CDR3 reads TGTGCCAGTACCAGGATTACAGGAGGGAATGAGCAGTTCTTC.

The chain links TRBV12-1 to TRBJ2-3; the table's D gene call, TRBD2, was not cross checked with the DNA. TRBV12-1 is a recognized pseudogene. The CDR3 has 12 amino acids. CDR3 region: CAREGTIDTQYF. The CDR3 DNA reads as TGTGCCAGGGAGGGGACTATTGATACGCAGTATTTT.